This TCR beta chain was identified in a study of blood T cell repertoires in COVID-19 (dated by TCRdb to the early 2020s). Background on the whole study: Samples covering the acute and convalescent phases of COVID-19 were provided by collaborators in the United States, Italy and Spain. Sample metadata almost always included a de-identified subject ID, COVID-19 status, age in years and sex. The prospective study material was composed of cDNA or gDNA derived from T cells, B-cell-depleted T cells, or PBMCs. HLA class I and class II types, where available, came from metadata supplied by the sample provider rather than from assay-based typing. The repertoires were released in a freely available public database intended as a resource for research on the immune response to SARS-CoV-2. Subjects who had been exposed to COVID-19, were actively infected with it, or had recovered from it provided the deeply sampled blood TCRbeta repertoires that made up the dataset. The samples were drawn from two sources: the first 160 participants of the ongoing ImmuneRACE study, and 1,254 subjects contributed by 6 global collaborators.

Per the germline V gene, SGHDT is the CDR1 and YYEEEE is the CDR2. The CDR3 contains 14 residues, cysteine and phenylalanine counted. Only the CDR3 DNA is retained, 42 bases long and in frame from the first base. V is trimmed back by 2 bases and J by 5 bases, and the junction contains 7 bases that no gene match accounts for. The immunoSEQ Assay, a bias-controlled multiplex PCR, was used to amplify TCRbeta CDR3 regions from genomic DNA. Turning to the authors' computational methods: Nucleated cell counts per sample were estimated from amplification of reference gene primers within the assay. To quantify the absolute abundance of each unique TCRbeta CDR3 rearrangement, sequence reads were collapsed and filtered. Productive Simpson clonality was computed per sample as the square root of Simpson's diversity index over productive rearrangements. As stored in TCRdb, this immuneACCESS dataset retains in-frame rearrangements with V and J assigned. A fraction of the clones does not appear; measured against another copy, unresolved V genes explain less than half of the discrepancy, and the remainder lacks a known reason. That table supplies the V and J calls and clone size; D and trimming were determined from the DNA. The sample yields about 380,000 clones; 88% were counted once. More than 0.95% of the sample is taken by the ten largest.

This clone was detected only once. It has no known antigen specificity. No base qualities exist here, and no much larger clone lies one base off it. In the prospective study, participants were 18 to 89 years old, resided in 20 to 30 geographic areas of the United States, and were enrolled through a virtual design. To assign participants to cohorts, the prospective study relied on clinical history that participants themselves reported in a screening survey and a study questionnaire. For ImmuneRACE Cohort 3, a participant was defined as recovered based on two consecutive negative NP/OP PCR tests, clearance by a healthcare professional, or resolution of symptoms. Mobile phlebotomists in the prospective study collected whole blood, serum and a nasopharyngeal or oropharyngeal swab from every participant. Over an approximately 2-month period, participants in the prospective study had the option of providing additional blood draws and questionnaires. Prospective study blood samples were shipped either frozen or at room temperature before DNA extraction.

Here is what the overall study found, with its caveats: How much clinical and demographic metadata was included differed by source and by participant, and the metadata was provided uncurated.

Sequencing was carried out using PBMCs or T cells enriched from blood (not recorded which). This sequence originates from a woman aged 18 to 35 who had recovered from COVID-19. The sequence is built from TRBV5-6 and TRBJ2-7; TRBD1 lines up with 7 middle nucleotides. Here is the DNA: TGTGCCAGCAGCTTACGTAGGGGGCGTCACGAGCAGTACTTC. Its protein product is CASSLRRGRHEQYF.